Below, 17 T cell receptor beta chains from the same sample are listed, as sequenced in a study of CD8 T cells in Susac syndrome. RNA amounts of roughly 0.45 to 1 ug underwent reverse transcription with random hexamers. TCRdb recomputed calls from the immunoSEQ multiplex PCR reads with MiXCR, one row per CDR3 protein. Seen here are about 120,000 distinct CDR3 sequences, under 95% observed once, and the top ten hold around 0.12%. Source material: CD8+ T cells from PBMCs. All receptors derive from a human donor in good health.

This rearrangement joins TRBV2 to TRBJ2-5, with D possibly TRBD2 on 6 matching bases. The germline CDR1 and CDR2 sequences are SNHLY and FYNNEI. This CDR3 is 13 amino acids long. Trimming left V 7 bases short and J 1 base short, with 10 bases between. In DNA form, the CDR3 reads TGTGCCAGCATGGGACTTCCCCAAGAGACCCAGTACTTC. Encoded protein: CASMGLPQETQYF.

The chain uses TRBV12-3 or TRBV12-4 and TRBJ1-2, with D perhaps matching TRBD1 (6 bases). The V gene lost 2 bases and the J gene lost 6 bases, with 10 bases spanning the gap. This CDR3 spans 13 amino acids. CDR3 sequence: CASSLYSGDGYTF. The CDR3 bases are TGTGCCAGCAGTTTATATTCAGGGGATGGCTACACCTTC.

This chain uses TRBV11-2 with TRBJ1-1, with TRBD1 identical over 9 bases. Germline V lookup: CDR1 SGHAT, CDR2 FQNNGV. Losses at the gene ends were 5 bases for V and 3 bases for J; bases not matched to a gene: 4. This CDR3 is 14 amino acids long. CDR3 sequence: CASSTRTGDTEAFF. CDR3 bases: TGTGCCAGCAGCACCAGGACAGGGGACACTGAAGCTTTCTTT.

This clonotype was detected once. The J gene is TRBJ2-1, the V gene TRBV20-1; D is possibly TRBD1 (5 bases). The V gene's germline CDR1 is DFQATT and CDR2 SNEGSKA (reference sequence). The germline V and J ends were trimmed by 2 bases and 0 bases, with 14 bases remaining between them. The CDR3 totals 16 residues. The CDR3 nucleotides read TGCAGTGCTAGACTACAGGAAAAGATCTCCTACAATGAGCAGTTCTTC. This encodes CSARLQEKISYNEQFF.

The chain's CDR3 is CSARDSGGNQPQHF. The CDR3 DNA reads TGCAGTGCTAGAGATTCAGGCGGCAATCAGCCCCAGCATTTT. This chain joins TRBV20-1 and TRBJ1-5; no clear D gene. V shed 0 bases and J shed 2 bases, with 8 bases lying between them. The CDR3 runs 14 residues. The germline V gene encodes CDR1 DFQATT and CDR2 SNEGSKA (reference sequence).

The chain has TRBV4-3 and TRBJ1-1, with no clear D. Germline V CDR1 and CDR2: LGHNA, YSLEER. The CDR3 consists of 18 residues. The ends were cut back, 1 base at V and 4 bases at J, with 22 bases in the middle. CDR3 sequence reads: CASSQALVGTGGRTEAFF. CDR3 nucleotide sequence: TGCGCCAGCAGCCAAGCACTCGTCGGTACCGGCGGGCGCACTGAAGCTTTCTTT.

Only one count was recorded for this clonotype. The chain links TRBV3-1 to TRBJ2-5, with D maybe TRBD2 (5 bases). The V gene lost 2 bases and the J gene lost 5 bases, with 9 bases spanning the gap. Germline CDR1 and CDR2: LGHDT and YNNKEL (reference sequence). The length of the CDR3 is 13 residues. Here the CDR3 reads CASSQRGSETQYF. The CDR3 coding sequence is TGTGCCAGCAGCCAACGGGGATCGGAGACCCAGTACTTC.

The rearrangement uses TRBV20-1 and TRBJ1-4, with D possibly TRBD1 on 5 matching bases. The length of the CDR3 is 16 residues. The V gene lost 2 bases and the J gene lost 0 bases, with 13 bases spanning the gap. CDR1 is DFQATT and CDR2 is SNEGSKA in the germline V gene (reference sequence). The CDR3 spells CSARNWTPPTNEKLFF. The CDR3 coding sequence is TGCAGTGCTAGAAACTGGACACCTCCAACTAATGAAAAACTGTTTTTT.

The chain is built from TRBV6-2 or TRBV6-3 and TRBJ2-2; the match to TRBD1 covers 7 bases. The CDR3 runs to 16 residues. The trim removed 5 bases at V and 0 bases at J, leaving 6 bases unmatched. Germline V CDR1 and CDR2: MNHEY, SVGEGT. CDR3 in amino acids: CASSPTGESNTGELFF. For the CDR3, the DNA is TGTGCCAGCAGTCCCACAGGGGAGTCGAACACCGGGGAGCTGTTTTTT.

This clonotype came up once. The CDR3 protein is CASSLDTDTEAFF. In DNA, the CDR3 is TGTGCCAGCAGCTTAGACACCGACACTGAAGCTTTCTTT. The rearrangement links TRBV7-8 to TRBJ1-1, with D unclear. Germline V gene data show CDR1 as SGHVS and CDR2 as FQNEAQ. Trimming pared 1 base from V and 3 bases from J, leaving 6 bases between. This CDR3 is 13 amino acids long.

This clonotype was detected only once. The chain links TRBV18 to TRBJ1-5; the D is unclear. The germline CDR1 and CDR2 sequences are KGHSH and LQKENI. V lost 1 base and J 0 bases, leaving 10 bases between the germline ends. The length of the CDR3 is 16 residues. The DNA for the CDR3 is TGTGCCAGCTCACCACTCGGGCGGAATAGCAATCAGCCCCAGCATTTT. It is translated as CASSPLGRNSNQPQHF.

The V call is TRBV6-1, the J call TRBJ1-2; 7 bases fit TRBD1. This CDR3 is built from 14 residues. The germline CDR1 and CDR2 sequences are MNHNS and SASEGT. V lost 7 bases to trimming and J lost 4 bases; unmatched junction nucleotides: 9. As DNA, the CDR3 is TGTGCCAGCAACCAGGGGGACGGTTTCTATGGCTACACCTTC. Protein: CASNQGDGFYGYTF.

The chain recombines TRBV2 with TRBJ2-1; 13 bases fit TRBD2. The CDR3 extends over 23 amino acids. J was trimmed by 1 base and V by 8 bases; bases with no gene match: 26. The germline CDR1 and CDR2 sequences are SNHLY and FYNNEI. CDR3 nucleotide sequence: TGTGCCAGCTCTCGTAGAGGACAGCCGGGACTAGCGGGACCCACCGGATCCTACAATGAGCAGTTCTTC. This sequence encodes CASSRRGQPGLAGPTGSYNEQFF.

The V gene is TRBV3-1, the J gene TRBJ2-1; 7 positions match TRBD2. Germline-derived CDR1 and CDR2 are LGHDT and YNNKEL (reference sequence). CDR3 size: 16 residues. Germline trimming cut 0 bases from V and 4 bases from J; bases unmatched to any gene: 6. CDR3 protein: CASSQDSGRAYNEQFF. The DNA for the CDR3 is TGTGCCAGCAGCCAAGATTCGGGGAGGGCGTACAATGAGCAGTTCTTC.

This clonotype was detected once. The J gene is TRBJ2-1, the V gene TRBV20-1, with 9 bases lining up with TRBD1. The CDR3 spans 14 residues. The trim removed 5 bases at V and 5 bases at J, leaving 7 bases unmatched. Germline V lookup: CDR1 DFQATT, CDR2 SNEGSKA (reference sequence). The CDR3 spells CSAPHGQGHNEQFF. In DNA, the CDR3 is TGCAGTGCTCCCCATGGACAGGGGCACAATGAGCAGTTCTTC.

The CDR3 nucleotides are TGTGCCAGCAGCTCCTCCCCCCGAGGGAGTCTTAAGGATGAGCAGTTCTTC. It yields the protein CASSSSPRGSLKDEQFF. This sequence joins TRBV7-3 and TRBJ2-1; D might be TRBD2 (5 bases). This CDR3 has 17 amino acids. The germline V gene has CDR1 SGHTA and CDR2 FQGTGA. Trimming stripped 4 bases from V and 8 bases from J, with 24 bases between.

V usage is TRBV7-2 and J usage is TRBJ2-3, with TRBD1 matching 7 bases. CDR3 length: 16 amino acids. Germline V gene sequence: CDR1 SGHTA, CDR2 FQGNSA. After removal of 6 bases from V and 0 bases from J, the junction contained 9 bases not matched to a gene. CDR3 protein: CASSTDRAFSTDTQYF. CDR3 sequence (DNA): TGTGCCAGCAGTACTGACAGGGCCTTTAGCACAGATACGCAGTATTTT.